This is a list of T cell receptor beta chains from one sample in a study of graft-versus-host responses after intestinal transplantation. This table comes from immunoSEQ multiplex PCR, and its TCRdb copy is limited to in-frame clones, with some not included. Here the sample spans tens of thousands of clones, around three quarters being singletons. The sequencing used ileum tissue, collected 12 days after intestinal transplant. Source of these receptors: a human patient who received an intestinal transplant, so some T cells may come from the graft donor. Each CDR3 is given with its conserved first and last residue. The D gene is left open where the match is weak. Clone sizes are given selectively: once, few, many, or a class where the clone is expanded.

>TRBV11-3|TRBJ1-2|.|few
CASSSPGYYGYTF
TGTGCCAGCAGCTCCCCCGGTTACTATGGCTACACCTTC
>TRBV4-1|TRBJ2-2|TRBD2|few
CASSHIAGALGGELFF
TGCGCCAGCAGCCATATAGCGGGGGCCTTGGGCGGGGAGCTGTTTTTT
>TRBV7-9|TRBJ1-2|TRBD1|.
CASSPRQGSYGYTF
TGTGCCAGCAGCCCGAGACAGGGGTCCTATGGCTACACCTTC
>TRBV10-3|TRBJ2-3|.|few
CAISPRPGTYFGTDTQYF
TGTGCCATCAGTCCCCGACCAGGGACTTATTTTGGCACAGATACGCAGTATTTT
>TRBV5-1|TRBJ2-1|TRBD2|once
CATSRRASGDRFPYNEQFF
TGCGCCACCTCCCGAAGGGCTAGCGGGGACCGGTTCCCTTACAATGAGCAGTTCTTC
>TRBV11-1|TRBJ1-2|.|.
CASSFSGTNYGYTF
TGTGCCAGCAGCTTCTCCGGGACTAACTATGGCTACACCTTC
>TRBV5-6|TRBJ2-1|TRBD2|.
CASRPGGAKNEQFF
TGTGCCAGCAGACCCGGGGGGGCCAAGAATGAGCAGTTCTTC
>TRBV7-8|TRBJ2-3|.|.
CASRRGDTQYF
TGTGCCAGCAGACGAGGGGATACGCAGTATTTT
>TRBV6-5|TRBJ1-5|.|.
CASSEYQPQHF
TGTGCCAGCAGTGAGTATCAGCCCCAGCATTTT
>TRBV2|TRBJ2-7|TRBD1|.
CASSEPTGGYEQYF
TGTGCCAGCAGTGAACCTACAGGGGGTTACGAGCAGTACTTC
>TRBV5-5|TRBJ1-2|.|.
CASSLSGYVGYTF
TGTGCCAGCAGCTTGTCGGGATATGTGGGCTACACCTTC
>TRBV7-2|TRBJ2-3|TRBD2|once
CASSPEGLALDTQYF
TGTGCCAGCAGCCCGGAGGGACTAGCTTTGGATACGCAGTATTTT
>TRBV6-5|TRBJ2-2|.|.
CASRDNWGELFF
TGTGCCAGCAGGGACAATTGGGGGGAGCTGTTTTTT
>TRBV11-1|TRBJ2-7|.|.
CASSLAGAAYEQYF
TGTGCCAGCAGCTTAGCAGGGGCCGCCTACGAGCAGTACTTC
>TRBV5-5|TRBJ2-7|.|.
CASSWGRAQGEQYF
TGTGCCAGCAGCTGGGGCAGGGCTCAGGGCGAGCAGTACTTC
>TRBV18|TRBJ2-1|TRBD2|.
CASSPRLAGATYNEQFF
TGTGCCAGCTCACCAAGACTAGCGGGAGCCACCTACAATGAGCAGTTCTTC
>TRBV25-1|TRBJ1-2|.|.
CASSELVGQSYGYTF
TGTGCCAGCAGTGAATTGGTCGGACAGAGCTATGGCTACACCTTC
>TRBV7-9|TRBJ2-1|.|.
CASSLGLGGQGEQFF
TGTGCCAGCAGCTTAGGTTTGGGGGGGCAAGGTGAGCAGTTCTTC
>TRBV4-1|TRBJ1-1|TRBD1|.
CASSLTGDGEAFF
TGCGCCAGCAGCCTAACAGGGGATGGTGAAGCTTTCTTT
>TRBV6-5|TRBJ1-6|.|.
CASRDWSSYNSPLHF
TGTGCCAGCAGAGACTGGAGCTCCTATAATTCACCCCTCCACTTT
>TRBV19|TRBJ1-2|.|.
CASRFGRDKDGYTF
TGTGCCAGCCGATTTGGACGGGATAAGGATGGCTACACCTTC
>TRBV4-3|TRBJ2-7|TRBD2|.
CASPQRTSSCEQYF
TGCGCCAGCCCACAAAGGACTAGTTCGTGTGAGCAGTACTTC
>TRBV7-2|TRBJ2-2|TRBD2|once
CASSSTGLAGHTGELFF
TGTGCCAGCAGCTCTACGGGACTAGCGGGCCACACCGGGGAGCTGTTTTTT
>TRBV10-3|TRBJ1-2|TRBD1|.
CAIAMSGQDTNYGYTF
TGTGCCATCGCTATGTCGGGACAGGACACTAACTATGGCTACACCTTC
>TRBV10-3|TRBJ2-5|.|once
CAISESSRGETQYF
TGTGCCATCAGTGAGTCTTCCCGAGGAGAGACCCAGTACTTC
>TRBV13|TRBJ1-2|.|.
CASSLIQNYGYTF
TGTGCCAGCAGCTTGATCCAGAACTATGGCTACACCTTC
>TRBV6-5|TRBJ2-3|TRBD2|.
CASGTSGDTDTQYF
TGTGCCAGCGGTACTAGCGGGGACACAGATACGCAGTATTTT
>TRBV4-1|TRBJ1-3|.|.
CASSQGFGNTIYF
TGCGCCAGCAGCCAGGGCTTTGGAAACACCATATATTTT
>TRBV6-1|TRBJ2-3|TRBD2|.
CASGTSGDTDTQYF
TGTGCCAGCGGTACTAGCGGGGACACAGATACGCAGTATTTT
>TRBV7-3|TRBJ2-2|.|.
CASSLTGRLHGGELFF
TGTGCCAGCAGCTTAACGGGGCGACTCCATGGCGGGGAGCTGTTTTTT
>TRBV5-1|TRBJ2-1|TRBD2|.
CASSFPDPATSAGGPNEQFF
TGCGCCAGCAGCTTCCCGGATCCCGCGACATCAGCGGGAGGCCCCAATGAGCAGTTCTTC
>TRBV7-9|TRBJ2-1|TRBD1|.
CASSLTGQGVYNEQFF
TGTGCCAGCAGCTTAACGGGACAGGGGGTCTACAATGAGCAGTTCTTC
>TRBV7-9|TRBJ2-1|.|.
CASSLLGPVPNEQFF
TGTGCCAGCAGCTTACTGGGGCCGGTTCCCAATGAGCAGTTCTTC
>TRBV5-1|TRBJ2-3|.|.
CASSQITGSTDTQYF
TGCGCCAGCAGCCAGATAACAGGGAGCACAGATACGCAGTATTTT
>TRBV6-5|TRBJ2-7|TRBD1|.
CASSYNRGIYEQYF
TGTGCCAGCAGTTACAACAGGGGAATCTACGAGCAGTACTTC
>TRBV28|TRBJ1-4|.|.
CASSFPLGDATNEKLFF
TGTGCCAGCAGTTTCCCCTTGGGAGACGCAACTAATGAAAAACTGTTTTTT
>TRBV11-2|TRBJ1-6|.|once
CASSHPTVSSYNSPLHF
TGTGCCAGCAGTCATCCGACAGTGAGCTCCTATAATTCACCCCTCCACTTT
>TRBV7-2|TRBJ2-5|.|.
CASSQGSHRETQYF
TGTGCCAGCAGTCAGGGGAGCCACCGAGAGACCCAGTACTTC
>TRBV7-9|TRBJ1-2|.|.
CASSTGGTGGSTF
TGTGCCAGCAGCACAGGAGGGACGGGGGGTTCAACCTTC
>TRBV30|TRBJ1-6|.|medium-sized
CAWSPDGGTFSNSPLHF
TGTGCCTGGAGTCCTGACGGGGGGACATTCTCGAATTCACCCCTCCACTTT
>TRBV9|TRBJ1-2|.|once
CASSATGDYGYTF
TGTGCCAGCAGCGCTACAGGTGACTATGGCTACACCTTC
>TRBV4-1|TRBJ1-5|TRBD1|few
CASSRGTGNQPQHF
TGCGCCAGCAGCCGAGGGACAGGAAATCAGCCCCAGCATTTT